The 24 T cell receptor beta chains given below trace back to one sample, sequenced in a study of T cell responses to AZD1222 COVID-19 vaccine. The method was immunoSEQ multiplex PCR; TCRdb's version includes in-frame clones alone and lacks a portion of them. This sample carries 100,000 to 150,000 clones, about 90% of them seen once, and the ten largest clones take 3.5% to 5%. The sequencing used peripheral blood, collected on day 0 of AZD1222 vaccination. All receptors derive from an adult in good health.

The V call is TRBV4-1, the J call TRBJ2-1; 14 bases fit TRBD2. There are 15 residues in the CDR3. V dropped 1 base and J dropped 10; count of bases not matched to a gene: 3. Germline CDR1 reads MGHRA; CDR2 reads YSYEKL. DNA of the CDR3: TGCGCCAGCAGCCAAGCGGGACTAGCGGGAGAAGAGCAGTTCTTC. Its protein is CASSQAGLAGEEQFF.

The chain employs TRBV28 and TRBJ1-5; 9 bases agree with TRBD1. J gave up 6 bases and V 10 bases, and 13 bases lay outside the gene matches. Germline V gene sequence: CDR1 MDHEN, CDR2 SYDVKM. The CDR3 length is 15 residues. The CDR3 is CATGTRDREGQPQHF. The CDR3 DNA sequence: TGTGCCACCGGGACCCGGGACAGGGAAGGTCAGCCCCAGCATTTT.

The V gene is TRBV4-1, the J gene TRBJ2-7, with 9 bases lining up with TRBD2. The junction had 9 bases not matched to a gene; V was cut back by 1 base and J by 2 bases. The CDR3 has 17 residues. Germline CDR1 and CDR2: MGHRA and YSYEKL. In DNA, the CDR3 is TGCGCCAGCAGCCAAGGGTCCCCTAGCGGGGTGCCCTACGAGCAGTACTTC. Protein product: CASSQGSPSGVPYEQYF.

The V gene is TRBV5-4, the J gene TRBJ1-4; D remains unclear. The V and J ends lost 3 bases and 1 base respectively, with 10 bases between them. The CDR3 runs 15 residues. Germline values: CDR1 SGHNT, CDR2 YYREEE (reference sequence). The CDR3 DNA follows: TGTGCCAGCAGCTCCGGCGGGGTAACTAATGAAAAACTGTTTTTT. Translated: CASSSGGVTNEKLFF.

The chain links TRBV5-1 to TRBJ1-1; D is possibly TRBD1 (5 bases). CDR3 size: 14 residues. Per the germline V gene, CDR1 is SGHRS and CDR2 is YFSETQ. Trimming stripped 2 bases from V and 0 bases from J, with 8 bases between. The CDR3 nucleotides read TGCGCCAGCAGCTTCGGGACGGTGAACACTGAAGCTTTCTTT. This sequence encodes CASSFGTVNTEAFF.

The chain employs TRBV11-1 and TRBJ1-1; perhaps TRBD1 as D (6 bases). CDR3 length: 14 amino acids. The V gene's germline CDR1 is SGHAT and CDR2 FQDESV (reference sequence). Trimming removed 5 bases at V and 0 bases at J, with 10 bases between. CDR3 coding DNA: TGTGCCAGCAGCCTTGGACAGATGAACACTGAAGCTTTCTTT. Encoded protein: CASSLGQMNTEAFF.

This chain connects TRBV18 to TRBJ1-4, with D uncertain. The V end lost 0 bases, the J end lost 8 bases, and 16 bases lay between the germline ends. This CDR3 has 16 residues. Per the germline V gene, CDR1 is KGHSH and CDR2 is LQKENI. The CDR3: CASSPPVAGRREKLFF. The CDR3, as DNA: TGTGCCAGCTCACCACCAGTTGCCGGGCGTCGAGAAAAACTGTTTTTT.

V usage is TRBV11-2 and J usage is TRBJ2-3; D uncertain. V lost 4 bases and J 7 bases, leaving 12 bases between the germline ends. The germline V gene encodes CDR1 SGHAT and CDR2 FQNNGV. The CDR3 length is 13 residues. The CDR3, as DNA: TGTGCCAGCAGCTCCCCGACAAGCAATACGCAGTATTTT. It yields the protein CASSSPTSNTQYF.

This chain links TRBV5-1 with TRBJ2-3; TRBD2 is a possible D gene (6 bases). The CDR3 extends over 14 amino acids. Germline loops: CDR1 SGHRS, CDR2 YFSETQ. The ends were cut back, 2 bases at V and 4 bases at J, with 11 bases in the middle. The DNA for the CDR3 is TGCGCCAGCAGCTTTGGGGGGTACGCAGATACGCAGTATTTT. Translated: CASSFGGYADTQYF.

The genes are TRBV5-4 and TRBJ1-6, with D possibly TRBD1 on 6 matching bases. The CDR3 sequence is 16 residues long. The V and J ends lost 4 bases and 1 base respectively, with 12 bases between them. The germline V gene encodes CDR1 SGHNT and CDR2 YYREEE (reference sequence). CDR3 nucleotide sequence: TGTGCCAGCAGCGGGGGGGCGAGGTCCTATAATTCACCCCTCCACTTT. This gives the protein CASSGGARSYNSPLHF. Based on the CDR3 plus reference TRBV5-4 and TRBJ1-6, the full variable domain is ETGVTQSPTHLIKTRGQQVTLRCSSQSGHNTVSWYQQALGQGPQFIFQYYREEENGRGNFPPRFSGLQFPNYSSELNVNALELDDSALYLCASSGGARSYNSPLHFGNGTRLTVT.

This chain joins TRBV21-1 and TRBJ2-5; no DNA check was done on the table's D call, TRBD2. TRBV21-1 counts as a pseudogene. The CDR3 runs to 16 residues. CDR3 region: CASPGGGRDGRETQYF. CDR3 in DNA: TGTGCCAGCCCCGGGGGGGGCAGGGACGGTCGGGAGACCCAGTACTTC.

The chain employs TRBV2 and TRBJ1-5; a possible D gene is TRBD1 (5 bases). Germline CDR1 reads SNHLY; CDR2 reads FYNNEI. The germline V and J ends were trimmed by 6 bases and 5 bases, with 11 bases remaining between them. The CDR3 length is 13 residues. The CDR3 bases are TGTGCCAGCAGCAGGGACTCTGATCAGCCCCAGCATTTT. Translated, it gives CASSRDSDQPQHF.

The chain is built from TRBV30 and TRBJ2-1; 7 bases line up with TRBD1. Trimming cost V 6 bases and J 6 bases; bases outside gene matches: 14. This CDR3 has 15 residues. The germline CDR1 and CDR2 sequences are GTSNPN and SVGIG (reference sequence). DNA of the CDR3: TGTGCCTGCCGAACCGGGACAGATGTCCCCAATGAGCAGTTCTTC. Its translation: CACRTGTDVPNEQFF.

The V call is TRBV18, the J call TRBJ1-6, with D uncertain. Germline CDR1 reads KGHSH; CDR2 reads LQKENI. This CDR3 has 15 residues. Trimming took 8 bases from V and 6 from J, leaving 17 bases between them. CDR3 bases: TGTGCCAGCCGACCGTCGGGCGACTTTAATTCACCCCTCCACTTT. Its translation is CASRPSGDFNSPLHF.

The gene calls are TRBV4-2 and TRBJ2-6; 8 bases fit TRBD1. The CDR3 consists of 19 residues. CDR1 is LGHNA, CDR2 YNFKEQ, per germline. The junction had 7 bases not matched to a gene; V was cut back by 0 bases and J by 0 bases. DNA of the CDR3: TGTGCCAGCAGCCAAGAGTCGGGACAGGCATTCTCTGGGGCCAACGTCCTGACTTTC. Protein sequence: CASSQESGQAFSGANVLTF.

The V call is TRBV30, the J call TRBJ2-3; 8 bases align to TRBD2. Germline CDR1 and CDR2: GTSNPN and SVGIG (reference sequence). V shed 5 bases and J 0 bases; nucleotides not matched to a gene: 7. This CDR3 region has 15 residues. The chain's CDR3 is CAWAGGPTSTDTQYF. CDR3 in DNA: TGTGCCTGGGCGGGGGGCCCTACTAGCACAGATACGCAGTATTTT.

This clone was detected only a few times. This sequence joins TRBV7-3 and TRBJ2-4, with 11 bases lining up with TRBD2. CDR1 and CDR2 (germline): SGHTA, FQGTGA. Trimming at V came to 8 bases and at J to 6 bases, leaving 3 bases not matched to a gene. The CDR3 has 13 residues. The CDR3 region has the DNA TGTGCCAGCGCAACTAGCGGGGGAAACATTCAGTACTTC. This encodes CASATSGGNIQYF.

The V call is TRBV2, the J call TRBJ2-2, with 10 bases aligning to TRBD2. Germline CDR1 SNHLY, CDR2 FYNNEI. The CDR3 has 15 residues. V lost 10 bases, J lost 0 bases, and 5 bases stayed unmatched. The CDR3 coding sequence is TGTGCCAAAGGGACTAGCGCTTCGAACACCGGGGAGCTGTTTTTT. The encoded protein is CAKGTSASNTGELFF.

The CDR3 here is CASSFFGGSPGELFF. CDR3 in DNA: TGTGCCAGCAGCTTTTTTGGCGGGAGCCCCGGGGAGCTGTTTTTT. The chain links TRBV7-3 to TRBJ2-2, with TRBD2 identical over 7 bases. The germline gives CDR1 SGHTA, CDR2 FQGTGA. This CDR3 contains 15 residues. Losses at the gene ends were 3 bases for V and 6 bases for J; bases not matched to a gene: 7.

This clone showed up just a few times. The genes are TRBV4-1 and TRBJ2-7; D not resolved. This CDR3 contains 15 residues. The V gene's germline CDR1 is MGHRA and CDR2 YSYEKL. The V end lost 3 bases, the J end lost 2 bases, and 14 bases lay between the germline ends. The CDR3 DNA is TGCGCCAGCAGCCAGGGCAACAATGGGGCCTACGAGCAGTACTTC. It specifies CASSQGNNGAYEQYF.

This chain uses TRBV24-1 with TRBJ2-3; D is undetermined. CDR1 KGHDR and CDR2 SFDVKD come from the germline V gene. The CDR3 length is 16 residues. The germline V and J ends were trimmed by 6 bases and 4 bases, with 19 bases remaining between them. The CDR3 DNA is TGTGCCACCAGTCCGAGCCGAGCCTTAGGCGCAGATACGCAGTATTTT. This sequence encodes CATSPSRALGADTQYF.

By frequency in the sample, this clone is large. The chain recombines TRBV7-3 with TRBJ2-2, with D perhaps given as TRBD1 or TRBD2 (6 bases each). The germline V gene encodes CDR1 SGHTA and CDR2 FQGTGA. The V end was cut by 1 base, the J end by 7 bases, with 16 bases between. The CDR3 runs 16 residues. The CDR3: CASSLMGGSSFGELFF. The CDR3 DNA reads TGTGCCAGCAGCTTAATGGGGGGCTCTTCTTTCGGGGAGCTGTTTTTT.

V usage is TRBV12-3 or TRBV12-4 and J usage is TRBJ1-2; unclear D gene. With 5 bases removed from V and 2 bases from J, the gap between germline ends came to 6 bases. The length of the CDR3 is 12 residues. CDR3 DNA: TGTGCCAGCAGTACAGCCAACTATGGCTACACCTTC. This gives the protein CASSTANYGYTF.

The chain is built from TRBV2 and TRBJ2-7, with D perhaps matching TRBD1 (6 bases). CDR1 and CDR2 from the germline V gene are SNHLY and FYNNEI. V was trimmed by 8 bases and J by 6 bases, leaving 20 bases between them. This CDR3 spans 14 amino acids. The DNA for the CDR3 is TGTGCCAGCTCCCAGGGGCAGGTAACTTCCGAGCAGTACTTC. It specifies CASSQGQVTSEQYF.